This T cell receptor beta chain was sequenced in a study of T cells after yellow fever vaccination. TCRdb re-derived calls from the 5' RACE reads in MiXCR, one entry per CDR3 protein. The sample consists of 180,000 or so distinct CDR3 sequences, 9.5% to 11% of them appearing once. CDR1 SEHNR and CDR2 FQNEAQ come from the germline V gene (reference sequence). This CDR3 is built from 14 residues. V shed 5 bases and J shed 2 bases, with 11 bases lying between them. J is TRBJ2-3 and V is TRBV7-9; D unresolved. This clonotype was sampled from a man between 18 and 35 years old who received the YFV17D yellow fever vaccine. This material consisted of CD8+ T cells sorted from PBMCs, taken 15 days after the yellow fever booster vaccination. CDR3 in amino acids: CASSDTELTDTQYF. In nucleotides, the CDR3 is TGTGCCAGCAGCGATACAGAACTCACAGATACGCAGTATTTT.